The 26 T cell receptor beta chains given below trace back to one sample, sequenced in a study of technical replicates of blood from a handful of donors. TCRdb keeps only in-frame clones here, not all; method: immunoSEQ multiplex PCR. The sample has 65,000 to 90,000 clones, under 99% seen once; the top ten hold approximately 0.2%. Sequenced sample: T cells isolated from PBMCs. The receptors derive from a human donor in good health.

The chain employs TRBV11-2 and TRBJ1-4, with a possible D match to TRBD1 (6 bases). The germline CDR1 and CDR2 sequences are SGHAT and FQNNGV. V lost 1 base, J lost 10 bases, and 13 bases lay in between. CDR3 length: 14 residues. CDR3 in amino acids: CASSLGSGAGKLFF. As DNA, the CDR3 is TGTGCCAGCAGCTTAGGGTCAGGGGCCGGAAAACTGTTTTTT.

The chain joins TRBV4-3 to TRBJ2-7, with a tentative D call TRBD1 (6 bases). V lost 1 base to trimming and J lost 6 bases, with 16 bases between them. In germline, CDR1 is LGHNA, CDR2 YSLEER. The CDR3 extends over 15 amino acids. CDR3 sequence: CASSQGRGWGVEQYF. In nucleotides, the CDR3 is TGCGCCAGCAGCCAAGGTAGGGGGTGGGGAGTCGAGCAGTACTTC.

The chain is built from TRBV6-5 and TRBJ2-3; 8 bases are a match to TRBD2. Germline V gene sequence: CDR1 MNHEY, CDR2 SVGAGI. V lost 5 bases and J lost 2; bases outside the gene matches: 6. The CDR3 sequence is 15 residues long. This CDR3 reads CASSRSGSFTDTQYF. CDR3 sequence (DNA): TGTGCCAGCAGTCGAAGCGGGAGCTTCACAGATACGCAGTATTTT.

The rearrangement joins TRBV5-1 to TRBJ2-7; TRBD2 might be the D (6 bases). CDR3 length: 15 amino acids. CDR1 is SGHRS, CDR2 YFSETQ, per germline. V was cut by 2 bases and J by 2 bases, with 14 bases left in between. The CDR3 spells CASSLALPGAYEQYF. The CDR3 bases are TGCGCCAGCAGCTTAGCTCTTCCGGGGGCCTACGAGCAGTACTTC.

The chain links TRBV12-5 to TRBJ1-2, with TRBD1 as a possible D gene (5 bases). The CDR3 totals 14 residues. Trimming stripped 1 base from V and 9 bases from J, with 15 bases between. Germline-derived CDR1 and CDR2 are LGHNT and FRNRAP. DNA for the CDR3: TGTGCTAGTGGTTTGGGGGGGGTCGGAATACGCTACACCTTC. Translating gives CASGLGGVGIRYTF.

The chain is built from TRBV2 and TRBJ2-3; D call uncertain. This CDR3 region has 13 residues. V lost 7 bases and J 5 bases, leaving 13 bases between the germline ends. Germline V gives CDR1 SNHLY, CDR2 FYNNEI. The CDR3 here is CASMERVRDTQYF. The CDR3 nucleotides are TGTGCCAGCATGGAGCGAGTCAGAGATACGCAGTATTTT. Drawing the rest from reference TRBV2 and TRBJ2-3, the complete variable domain is EPEVTQTPSHQVTQMGQEVILRCVPISNHLYFYWYRQILGQKVEFLVSFYNNEISEKSEIFDDQFSVERPDGSNFTLKIRSTKLEDSAMYFCASMERVRDTQYFGPGTRLTVL.

The chain couples TRBV5-5 to TRBJ2-1, with TRBD2 matching 11 bases. This CDR3 comprises 15 residues. Germline V gene lookup returns CDR1 SGHKS and CDR2 YYEKEE (reference sequence). Germline trimming cut 0 bases from V and 4 bases from J; bases unmatched to any gene: 0. CDR3 coding DNA: TGTGCCAGCAGCTTGGGACTAGCGGGGTACAATGAGCAGTTCTTC. Protein: CASSLGLAGYNEQFF. Full variable domain (rest looked up from reference TRBV5-5 and TRBJ2-1): DAGVTQSPTHLIKTRGQQVTLRCSPISGHKSVSWYQQVLGQGPQFIFQYYEKEERGRGNFPDRFSARQFPNYSSELNVNALLLGDSALYLCASSLGLAGYNEQFFGPGTRLTVL.

The chain employs TRBV12-5 and TRBJ1-1; maybe TRBD1 (5 bases). CDR1 and CDR2 (germline): LGHNT, FRNRAP. Trimming stripped 4 bases from V and 1 base from J, with 10 bases between. The CDR3 spans 14 residues. As DNA, the CDR3 is TGTGCTAGTGGTTACTCCAGGGCGAACACTGAAGCTTTCTTT. It encodes CASGYSRANTEAFF.

The genes are TRBV6-4 and TRBJ1-4, with D perhaps matching TRBD1 (5 bases). CDR1 and CDR2 from the germline V gene are MRHNA and SNTAGT. This CDR3 comprises 16 residues. V gave up 1 base and J gave up 6 bases, with 15 bases separating them. CDR3 region: CASSDFLRVLDEKLFF. As DNA, the CDR3 is TGTGCCAGCAGTGACTTCCTCAGGGTGCTGGATGAAAAACTGTTTTTT.

The V and J genes are TRBV20-1 and TRBJ1-2; no firm D call. Trimming cost V 2 bases and J 7 bases, with 8 bases left between them. The CDR3 spans 11 residues. The germline V gene encodes CDR1 DFQATT and CDR2 SNEGSKA (reference sequence). In DNA, the CDR3 is TGCAGTGCTAGATCGGGTGTTGGCTACACCTTC. Amino acid sequence: CSARSGVGYTF.

V is TRBV5-4 and J is TRBJ2-7, with 7 bases that match TRBD2. CDR3 length: 18 amino acids. The J segment lost 3 bases and the V segment lost 2 bases, leaving 17 bases of the junction unmatched. Germline CDR1 is SGHNT and CDR2 is YYREEE (reference sequence). Here the CDR3 reads CASSFAVSFEGGLYEQYF. DNA of the CDR3: TGTGCCAGCAGCTTCGCCGTTTCCTTCGAGGGAGGGCTCTACGAGCAGTACTTC.

V gene TRBV6-1 combines with J gene TRBJ2-5; 7 positions match TRBD1. The CDR3 extends over 14 amino acids. The trim removed 3 bases at V and 4 bases at J, leaving 5 bases unmatched. Germline CDR1 is MNHNS and CDR2 is SASEGT. The CDR3 spells CASSDLTGLETQYF. In DNA form, the CDR3 reads TGTGCCAGCAGTGATTTGACAGGGCTAGAGACCCAGTACTTC.

V gene TRBV7-8 combines with J gene TRBJ1-3; D may be TRBD1 (6 bases). Germline-derived CDR1 and CDR2 are SGHVS and FQNEAQ. This CDR3 is 14 amino acids long. V lost 4 bases, J lost 4 bases, and 11 bases lay in between. CDR3 nucleotides: TGTGCCAGCAGCTACCCGGGACAAGGAAACACCATATATTTT. This translates into CASSYPGQGNTIYF.

The chain couples TRBV5-1 to TRBJ2-4; perhaps TRBD1 as D (6 bases). Trimming took 0 bases from V and 4 from J, leaving 11 bases between them. The CDR3 length is 15 residues. Germline V lookup: CDR1 SGHRS, CDR2 YFSETQ. The CDR3 reads CASSLDAGVKNIQYF. CDR3 sequence (DNA): TGCGCCAGCAGCTTGGATGCAGGGGTGAAAAACATTCAGTACTTC.

The chain recombines TRBV2 with TRBJ2-3, with 14 bases identical to TRBD2. V lost 7 bases and J lost 3; bases outside the gene matches: 3. This CDR3 contains 15 residues. CDR1 SNHLY and CDR2 FYNNEI come from the germline V gene. CDR3 nucleotides: TGTGCCAGCATTAGACTAGCGGGAGGGACAGATACGCAGTATTTT. This translates into CASIRLAGGTDTQYF.

The chain joins TRBV7-2 to TRBJ2-1, with 12 bases aligning to TRBD2. Trimming at V came to 2 bases and at J to 12 bases, leaving 11 bases not matched to a gene. The germline gives CDR1 SGHTA, CDR2 FQGNSA. The CDR3 length is 16 residues. The CDR3, as DNA: TGTGCCAGCAGCTTAAGTAGAGCTAGCGGGAGGGAGGGGCAGTTCTTC. Translated, it gives CASSLSRASGREGQFF.

The J gene is TRBJ2-7, the V gene TRBV9, with TRBD2 as a possible D gene (5 bases). V was cut by 0 bases and J by 5 bases, with 6 bases left in between. CDR3 size: 12 residues. CDR1 and CDR2 (germline): SGDLS, YYNGEE. In DNA form, the CDR3 reads TGTGCCAGCAGCGTAGCCGGGAACGAGCAGTACTTC. Its translation is CASSVAGNEQYF.

The chain links TRBV7-3 to TRBJ2-3, with a tentative D call TRBD2 (6 bases). The V and J ends lost 2 bases and 0 bases respectively, with 12 bases between them. CDR3 length equals 16 residues. The germline CDR1 and CDR2 sequences are SGHTA and FQGTGA. DNA of the CDR3: TGTGCCAGCAGCTTAGCGGGGACCTTTAGCACAGATACGCAGTATTTT. Encoded protein: CASSLAGTFSTDTQYF. Looking up the rest from reference TRBV7-3 and TRBJ2-3 gives the full variable domain: GAGVSQTPSNKVTEKGKYVELRCDPISGHTALYWYRQSLGQGPEFLIYFQGTGAADDSGLPNDRFFAVRPEGSVSTLKIQRTERGDSAVYLCASSLAGTFSTDTQYFGPGTRLTVL.

The gene calls are TRBV6-5 and TRBJ2-1; 10 nucleotides line up with TRBD2. With 5 bases clipped from V and 4 bases from J, the junction kept 5 bases outside the gene matches. The CDR3 consists of 15 residues. Germline CDR1 reads MNHEY; CDR2 reads SVGAGI. In nucleotides, the CDR3 is TGTGCCAGCAGTGCACTAGCGGGGATATACAATGAGCAGTTCTTC. Its translation is CASSALAGIYNEQFF.

The V and J genes are TRBV19 and TRBJ2-3; D remains unclear. Germline V gene sequence: CDR1 LNHDA, CDR2 SQIVND (reference sequence). This CDR3 contains 13 residues. V was cut by 8 bases and J by 0 bases, with 9 bases left in between. CDR3 in DNA: TGTGCCAGTTCGGAGATGAGCACAGATACGCAGTATTTT. Translating it yields CASSEMSTDTQYF.

The V and J genes are TRBV27 and TRBJ1-2, with TRBD1 identical over 8 bases. Trimming cost V 6 bases and J 8 bases; bases outside gene matches: 8. CDR1 and CDR2 (germline): MNHEY, SMNVEV (reference sequence). The CDR3 contains 13 residues. CDR3: CASSWTGSRGYTF. The DNA for the CDR3 is TGTGCCAGCAGCTGGACAGGGTCAAGGGGCTACACCTTC.

The chain has TRBV9 and TRBJ2-7; no reliable D call. The CDR3 is 16 residues long. Trimming removed 4 bases from V and 1 base from J, with 18 bases in between. CDR1 and CDR2 (germline): SGDLS, YYNGEE. CDR3 DNA sequence: TGTGCCAGCAGCCCCGTGGCAGGCTACCGATCCTACGAGCAGTACTTC. The encoded protein is CASSPVAGYRSYEQYF.

This chain connects TRBV13 to TRBJ2-7; 10 positions match TRBD2. J gave up 3 bases and V 5 bases, and 7 bases lay outside the gene matches. The CDR3 sequence is 15 residues long. Germline-derived CDR1 and CDR2 are PRHDT and FYEKMQ (reference sequence). CDR3 protein: CASSRSGLADYEQYF. CDR3 coding DNA: TGTGCCAGCAGCCGCTCCGGACTAGCGGACTACGAGCAGTACTTC.

This clone was recorded only once. CDR3 loop: CATSSAPGTHSYEQYF. For the CDR3, the DNA is TGTGCCACCAGCAGCGCACCCGGGACTCACTCCTACGAGCAGTACTTC. The rearrangement uses TRBV15 and TRBJ2-7, with a tentative D call TRBD2 (6 bases). Germline V gene lookup returns CDR1 LNHNV and CDR2 YYDKDF (reference sequence). V lost 3 bases and J 0 bases, leaving 15 bases between the germline ends. The CDR3 spans 16 residues.

The chain combines TRBV7-3 with TRBJ2-3; TRBD2 is a possible D gene (6 bases). Germline values: CDR1 SGHTA, CDR2 FQGTGA. Trimming left V 4 bases short and J 1 base short, with 12 bases between. This CDR3 contains 15 residues. The CDR3 sequence is CASSSLAMGTDTQYF. CDR3 sequence (DNA): TGTGCCAGCAGCTCGCTAGCGATGGGCACAGATACGCAGTATTTT. The full variable domain, in which reference TRBV7-3 and TRBJ2-3 provide the parts outside the CDR3, is GAGVSQTPSNKVTEKGKYVELRCDPISGHTALYWYRQSLGQGPEFLIYFQGTGAADDSGLPNDRFFAVRPEGSVSTLKIQRTERGDSAVYLCASSSLAMGTDTQYFGPGTRLTVL.

The chain uses TRBV10-2 and TRBJ2-7; D gene uncertain. V was shortened by 9 bases and J by 3 bases, with 15 bases between the two germline ends. The CDR3 loop spans 13 amino acids. CDR1 and CDR2 (germline): WSHSY, SAAADI. The CDR3 nucleotides are TGCGCCAGTAACGGAGTAGAAAGCTACGAGCAGTACTTC. Amino acids: CASNGVESYEQYF.